A selection of T cell receptor beta chains follows, all from one sample in a study of Graves' ophthalmopathy and Graves' hyperthyroidism. TCRdb passed the multiplex PCR reads through MiXCR, listing each CDR3 protein once. The sample lists approximately 540,000 distinct CDR3 sequences, under 40% occurring once. The specimen was peripheral blood or thyroid tissue (not recorded which). The receptor set was obtained from an adult man with Graves' hyperthyroidism. Both conserved end residues are part of each CDR3. The D gene is left open where the match is weak. Only some rows state a clone size, as once, few, many or a class for expanded clones.

CDR3 DNA | CDR3 protein | D gene | J gene | clone size | CDR3 length | V gene
TGTGCCAGCAGCCCCAGCGGGGGGTCAAGGCCAGATACGCAGTATTTT | CASSPSGGSRPDTQYF | TRBD2 | TRBJ2-3 | NA | 16 | TRBV7-2
TGTGCCAGAACGAACCCCGGGACAGGGGGCGAAGGTGGCTACACCTTC | CARTNPGTGGEGGYTF | TRBD1 | TRBJ1-2 | many | 16 | TRBV19
TGTGCCAGCGTTGGAACGAACACTGAAGCTTTCTTT | CASVGTNTEAFF | NA | TRBJ1-1 | many | 12 | TRBV2
TGTGCCAGCAACAGGGACAGCCCCTCCTACGAGCAGTACTTC | CASNRDSPSYEQYF | TRBD1 | TRBJ2-7 | NA | 14 | TRBV2
TGTGCCAGCAGTTTAACGACTTCGGGGACGCCTTTCTTT | CASSLTTSGTPFF | NA | TRBJ1-1 | few | 13 | TRBV12-3/TRBV12-4
TGTGCCAGCAGCCGGGACGGGGAAGAGACCCAGTACTTC | CASSRDGEETQYF | NA | TRBJ2-5 | many | 13 | TRBV27
TGCAGTGCTATACGCGGACAGTATGGCTACACCTTC | CSAIRGQYGYTF | NA | TRBJ1-2 | NA | 12 | TRBV20-1
TGTGCCAGCAGCTTAGCGTTAGAGACAGGGTATGACACCGGGGAGCTGTTTTTT | CASSLALETGYDTGELFF | TRBD1 | TRBJ2-2 | many | 18 | TRBV7-8
TGTGCCAGTAGTCTCCGGACCGCGTGGGGAAACACTGAAGCTTTCTTT | CASSLRTAWGNTEAFF | NA | TRBJ1-1 | many | 16 | TRBV19
TGCGCCAGCAGCTTGGGTTGGGGGGTGGGAACTGAAGCTTTCTTT | CASSLGWGVGTEAFF | NA | TRBJ1-1 | few | 15 | TRBV5-1
TGTGCCAGCTCGAGCCCGGTGAGCCAAGAGACCCAGTACTTC | CASSSPVSQETQYF | NA | TRBJ2-5 | NA | 14 | TRBV9
TGTGCTAGCAGCTCGGACGGGGACACAGATACGCAGTACTTC | CASSSDGDTDTQYF | NA | TRBJ2-7 | NA | 14 | TRBV7-7
TGCAGTGCTAGAACCCTAGGACAAAGCTATGGCTACACCTTC | CSARTLGQSYGYTF | NA | TRBJ1-2 | many | 14 | TRBV20-1
TGCAGCGTTGAAGGGTCCTCCGGGACCAACTATGGCTACACCTTC | CSVEGSSGTNYGYTF | NA | TRBJ1-2 | many | 15 | TRBV29-1
TGTGCCAGCAGCGGCCGCGACAACCCCTACGAGCAGTACTTC | CASSGRDNPYEQYF | NA | TRBJ2-7 | NA | 14 | TRBV7-2
TGTGCCACCAGCAGCGTACGACAGGGGGCGGGCACCGGGGAGCTGTTTTTT | CATSSVRQGAGTGELFF | TRBD1 | TRBJ2-2 | NA | 17 | TRBV15
TGTGCCAGCAGCTTCGACAGGGGGTGGACCGGGGAGCTGTTTTTT | CASSFDRGWTGELFF | TRBD1 | TRBJ2-2 | many | 15 | TRBV7-9
TGCAGCGGCGAAAAAGTAGGGGGGGAACTGAACACTGAAGCTTTCTTT | CSGEKVGGELNTEAFF | NA | TRBJ1-1 | NA | 16 | TRBV29-1
TGCAGCGCCAGCAGTCCTTACACAAGCGGGGAGCTGTTTTTT | CSASSPYTSGELFF | NA | TRBJ2-2 | NA | 14 | TRBV29-1
TGTGCCAGCAGCGTAGGATTGTCCGGGACAGGGGGATTGGCTAACTATGGCTACACCTTC | CASSVGLSGTGGLANYGYTF | TRBD1 | TRBJ1-2 | NA | 20 | TRBV9
TGTGCCATCAGGGGCTCGGTTATAGGGACCGGGGAGCTGTTTTTT | CAIRGSVIGTGELFF | NA | TRBJ2-2 | few | 15 | TRBV10-3
TGTGCCGGCAGTTTAAGGGGGGCAGGGGCATCACCCCTCCACTTT | CAGSLRGAGASPLHF | NA | TRBJ1-6 | NA | 15 | TRBV12-3/TRBV12-4